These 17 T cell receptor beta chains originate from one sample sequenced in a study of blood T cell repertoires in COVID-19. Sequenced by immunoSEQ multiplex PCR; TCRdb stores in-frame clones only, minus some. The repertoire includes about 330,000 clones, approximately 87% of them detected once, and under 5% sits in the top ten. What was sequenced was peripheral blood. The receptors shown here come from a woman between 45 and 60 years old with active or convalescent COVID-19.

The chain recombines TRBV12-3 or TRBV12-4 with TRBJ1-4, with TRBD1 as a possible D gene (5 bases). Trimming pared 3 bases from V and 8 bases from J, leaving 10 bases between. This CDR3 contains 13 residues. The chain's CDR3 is CASSFGTREKLFF. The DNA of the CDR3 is TGTGCCAGCAGTTTTGGGACTCGGGAAAAACTGTTTTTT.

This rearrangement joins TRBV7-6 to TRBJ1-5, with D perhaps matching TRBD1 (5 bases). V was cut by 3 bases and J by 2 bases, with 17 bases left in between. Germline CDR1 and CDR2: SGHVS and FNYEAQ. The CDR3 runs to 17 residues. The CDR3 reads CASSLGGGAAGNQPQHF. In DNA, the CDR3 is TGTGCCAGCAGCTTGGGGGGAGGGGCAGCAGGCAATCAGCCCCAGCATTTT.

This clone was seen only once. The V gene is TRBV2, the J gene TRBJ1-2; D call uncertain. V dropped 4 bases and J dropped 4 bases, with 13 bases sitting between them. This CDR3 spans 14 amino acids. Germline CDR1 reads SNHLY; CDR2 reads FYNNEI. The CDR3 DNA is TGTGCCAGCAGTGCCGACCCCGCGGGCTATGGCTACACCTTC. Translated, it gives CASSADPAGYGYTF.

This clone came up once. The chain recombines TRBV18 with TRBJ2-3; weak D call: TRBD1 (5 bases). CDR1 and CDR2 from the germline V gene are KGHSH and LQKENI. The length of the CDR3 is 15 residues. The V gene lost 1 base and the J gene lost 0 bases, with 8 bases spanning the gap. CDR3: CASSPRGDSTDTQYF. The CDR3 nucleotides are TGTGCCAGCTCACCACGGGGCGATAGCACAGATACGCAGTATTTT.

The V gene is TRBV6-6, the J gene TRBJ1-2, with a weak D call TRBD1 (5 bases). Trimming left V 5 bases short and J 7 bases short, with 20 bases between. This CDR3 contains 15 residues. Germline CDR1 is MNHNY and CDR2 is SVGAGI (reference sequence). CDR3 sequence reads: CASSQPGRESGGYTF. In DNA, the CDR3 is TGTGCCAGCAGTCAACCGGGCAGGGAATCAGGTGGCTACACCTTC.

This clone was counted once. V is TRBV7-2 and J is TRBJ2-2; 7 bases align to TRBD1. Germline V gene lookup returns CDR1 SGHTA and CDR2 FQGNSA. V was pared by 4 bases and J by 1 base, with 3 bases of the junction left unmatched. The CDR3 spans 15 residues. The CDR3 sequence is CASSSYRGNTGELFF. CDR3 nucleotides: TGTGCCAGCAGCTCATACAGGGGGAACACCGGGGAGCTGTTTTTT.

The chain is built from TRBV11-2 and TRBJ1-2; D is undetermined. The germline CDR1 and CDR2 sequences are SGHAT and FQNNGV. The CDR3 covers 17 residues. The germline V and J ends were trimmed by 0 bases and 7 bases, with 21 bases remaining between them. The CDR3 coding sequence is TGTGCCAGCAGCTTAGATCGAGTGGAGAGGCCTCTACTTGGCTACACCTTC. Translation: CASSLDRVERPLLGYTF.

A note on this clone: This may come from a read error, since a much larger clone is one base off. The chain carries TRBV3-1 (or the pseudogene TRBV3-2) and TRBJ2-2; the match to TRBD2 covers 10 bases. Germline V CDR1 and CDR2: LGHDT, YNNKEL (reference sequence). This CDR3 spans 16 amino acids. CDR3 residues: CVSRDTSGKDTGELFF. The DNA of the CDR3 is TGTGTCAGCAGGGACACTAGCGGGAAGGATACCGGGGAGCTGTTTTTT.

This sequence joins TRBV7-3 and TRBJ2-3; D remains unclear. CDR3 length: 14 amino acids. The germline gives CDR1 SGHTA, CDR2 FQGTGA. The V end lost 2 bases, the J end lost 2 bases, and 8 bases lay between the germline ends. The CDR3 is CASSLRGDTDTQYF. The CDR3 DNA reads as TGTGCCAGCAGCTTACGCGGCGACACAGATACGCAGTATTTT.

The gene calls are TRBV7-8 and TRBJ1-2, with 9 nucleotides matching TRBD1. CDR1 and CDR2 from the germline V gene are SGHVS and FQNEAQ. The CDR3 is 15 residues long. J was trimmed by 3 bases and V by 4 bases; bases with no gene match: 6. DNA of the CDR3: TGTGCCAGCAGCTCGTACCGACAGGGGGACTATGGCTACACCTTC. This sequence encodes CASSSYRQGDYGYTF. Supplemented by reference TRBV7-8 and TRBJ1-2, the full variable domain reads GAGVSQSPRYKVAKRGQDVALRCDPISGHVSLFWYQQALGQGPEFLTYFQNEAQLDKSGLPSDRFFAERPEGSVSTLKIQRTQQEDSAVYLCASSSYRQGDYGYTFGSGTRLTVV.

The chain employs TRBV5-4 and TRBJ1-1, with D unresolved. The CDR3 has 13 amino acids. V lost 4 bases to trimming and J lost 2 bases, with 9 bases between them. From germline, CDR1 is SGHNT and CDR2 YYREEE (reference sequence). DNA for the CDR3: TGTGCCAGCAGCAACCAGCGAAACACTGAAGCTTTCTTT. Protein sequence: CASSNQRNTEAFF.

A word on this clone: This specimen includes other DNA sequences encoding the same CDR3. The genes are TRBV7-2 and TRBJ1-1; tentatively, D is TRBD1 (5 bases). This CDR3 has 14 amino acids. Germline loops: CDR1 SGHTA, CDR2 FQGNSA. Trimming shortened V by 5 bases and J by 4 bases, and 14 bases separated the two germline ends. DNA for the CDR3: TGTGCCAGCAGCAGCCAGGGTGGTAGCACTGAAGCTTTCTTT. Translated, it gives CASSSQGGSTEAFF.

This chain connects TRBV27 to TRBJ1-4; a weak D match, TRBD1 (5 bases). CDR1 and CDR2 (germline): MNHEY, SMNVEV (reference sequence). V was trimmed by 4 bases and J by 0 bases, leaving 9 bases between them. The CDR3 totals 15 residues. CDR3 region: CASSSSRATNEKLFF. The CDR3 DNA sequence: TGTGCCAGCAGTTCGTCCAGGGCAACTAATGAAAAACTGTTTTTT.

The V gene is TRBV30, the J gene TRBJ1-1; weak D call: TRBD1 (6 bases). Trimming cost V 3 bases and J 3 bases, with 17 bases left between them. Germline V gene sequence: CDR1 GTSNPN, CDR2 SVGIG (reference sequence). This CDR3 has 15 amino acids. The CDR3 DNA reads TGTGCCTGGAGCGGACGAGGGGGTATTTACACTGAAGCTTTCTTT. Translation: CAWSGRGGIYTEAFF.

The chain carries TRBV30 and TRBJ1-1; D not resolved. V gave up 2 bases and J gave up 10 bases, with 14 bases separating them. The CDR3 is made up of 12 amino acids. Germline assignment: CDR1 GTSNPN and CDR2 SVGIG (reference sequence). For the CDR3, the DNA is TGTGCCTGGAGTCTAAGCGGCATGAGAGCTTTCTTT. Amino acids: CAWSLSGMRAFF.

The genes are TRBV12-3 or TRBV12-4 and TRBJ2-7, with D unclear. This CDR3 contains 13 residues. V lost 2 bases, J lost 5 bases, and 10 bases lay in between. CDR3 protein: CASSLFGVNEQYF. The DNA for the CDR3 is TGTGCCAGCAGTTTATTTGGAGTAAACGAGCAGTACTTC.

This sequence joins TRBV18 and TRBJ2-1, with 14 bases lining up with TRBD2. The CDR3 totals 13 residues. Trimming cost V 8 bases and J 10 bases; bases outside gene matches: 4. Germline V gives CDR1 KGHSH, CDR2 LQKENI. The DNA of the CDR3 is TGTGCCAGCACCCGGACTAGCGGGGGGGAGCAGTTCTTC. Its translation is CASTRTSGGEQFF.